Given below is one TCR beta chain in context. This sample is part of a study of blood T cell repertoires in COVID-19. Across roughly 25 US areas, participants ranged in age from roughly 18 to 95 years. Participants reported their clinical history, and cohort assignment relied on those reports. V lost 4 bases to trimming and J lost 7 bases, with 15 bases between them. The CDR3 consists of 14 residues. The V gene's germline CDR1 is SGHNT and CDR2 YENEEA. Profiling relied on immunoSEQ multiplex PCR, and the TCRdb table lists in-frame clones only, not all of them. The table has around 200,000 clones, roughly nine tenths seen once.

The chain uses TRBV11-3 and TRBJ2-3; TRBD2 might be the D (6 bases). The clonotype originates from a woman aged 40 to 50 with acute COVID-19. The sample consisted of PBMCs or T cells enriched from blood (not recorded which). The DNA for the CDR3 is TGTGCCAGCAGCTCTACGGGGGAGGACCATACGCAGTATTTT. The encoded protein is CASSSTGEDHTQYF.